This TCR beta chain was captured by sequencing in a study of identical twins. Regarding the study as a whole: Sequences that were beta out-of-frame showed weaker excess twin sharing. Zero-insertion findings could be partly confounded by invariant cells (MAIT and iNKT cells). Out-of-frame alpha sequences common to twins exhibited a surplus of low generation probability.

Germline assignment: CDR1 SQVTM and CDR2 ANQGSEA. Trimming cost V 7 bases and J 3 bases; bases outside gene matches: 3. This CDR3 has 15 amino acids. In its sample, this clonotype was seen many times. The antigen is unknown. The cDNA had a unique molecular identifier and a template-switch universal primer site. Using its own MiXCR run on the 5' RACE reads, TCRdb lists one record per CDR3 protein. The table shows about 240,000 distinct CDR3 sequences, with over 9.5% occurring only once. This sequence was found in a man between 50 and 59 years old in good health. V gene TRBV29-1 combines with J gene TRBJ2-1; TRBD2 matches at 16 bases. The specimen sequenced was memory T cells sorted from blood. The CDR3 region is CSGGTSGRGYNEQFF. CDR3 coding DNA: TGCAGCGGAGGGACTAGCGGGAGGGGCTACAATGAGCAGTTCTTC.